This T cell receptor (beta chain) comes out of a study of blood T cell repertoires in COVID-19 (dated by TCRdb to the early 2020s). With regard to the full study: Collaborator samples came from the United States, Italy and Spain and covered acute and convalescent phases of COVID-19. The material from the prospective study consisted of cDNA or gDNA derived from T cells, B-cell-depleted T cells, or PBMCs. Samples were obtained from the ongoing ImmuneRACE study (first 160 participants) and from about 1,300 subjects provided by 6 global collaborators. The repertoires were released in a freely available public database intended as a resource for research on the immune response to SARS-CoV-2. Where available, HLA class I and class II types were obtained from metadata supplied by the sample provider rather than from assay-based typing. The dataset comprised deeply sampled blood TCRbeta repertoires from subjects exposed to, actively infected with, or recovered from COVID-19. The sample metadata nearly always contained a de-identified subject ID, COVID-19 status, age in years and sex. Study-wide findings and limitations: Clinical and demographic metadata were provided uncurated, with the amount varying by source and participant.

V is trimmed back by 6 bases and J by 7 bases, and the junction contains 3 bases that no gene match accounts for. Including the terminal cysteine and phenylalanine, the CDR3 comprises 12 residues. The read is trimmed to its CDR3 DNA, 36 bases read in frame from base 1. The germline V gene yields MNHEY for CDR1 and SVGEGT for CDR2. TCRbeta CDR3 regions were amplified from genomic DNA by means of the immunoSEQ Assay, a bias-controlled multiplex PCR. In the source study's methods: Within the assay, amplification of reference gene primers was used to estimate how many nucleated cells each sample contained. To quantify the absolute abundance of each unique TCRbeta CDR3 rearrangement, sequence reads were collapsed and filtered. For each sample, productive Simpson clonality was calculated as the square root of Simpson's diversity index over productive rearrangements. TCRdb re-hosts the immuneACCESS table, in-frame sequences only. Its copies lack some clones; in the studies checked, an unresolved V gene accounts for under half of them, and the cause for the rest is not known. V, J and clone size are those of that table, while D and trimming were read from the DNA. This sample gives more than 10,000 clones in total; approximately 91% of them show up just once. Together, the top ten hold around 2.5% of the sample.

The collaborating institutions used their own protocols to collect whole blood in K2EDTA tubes. For TCRbeta analysis, collaborators shipped samples in one of three forms: frozen whole blood, isolated PBMCs, or DNA extracted from either of those sample types. Regarding this clone: Its antigen has not been determined. It has no much larger one-base neighbor in the sample; base qualities were not kept.

This receptor was identified in a human donor in a cohort sampled during active COVID-19. Recombination connected TRBV6-2 or TRBV6-3 to TRBJ2-1; TRBD2 agrees with 7 junctional bases. The sample consisted of peripheral blood. The CDR3 loop reads CASSLGGNEQFF. The DNA sequence is given as TGTGCCAGCAGCCTCGGGGGGAATGAGCAGTTCTTC.